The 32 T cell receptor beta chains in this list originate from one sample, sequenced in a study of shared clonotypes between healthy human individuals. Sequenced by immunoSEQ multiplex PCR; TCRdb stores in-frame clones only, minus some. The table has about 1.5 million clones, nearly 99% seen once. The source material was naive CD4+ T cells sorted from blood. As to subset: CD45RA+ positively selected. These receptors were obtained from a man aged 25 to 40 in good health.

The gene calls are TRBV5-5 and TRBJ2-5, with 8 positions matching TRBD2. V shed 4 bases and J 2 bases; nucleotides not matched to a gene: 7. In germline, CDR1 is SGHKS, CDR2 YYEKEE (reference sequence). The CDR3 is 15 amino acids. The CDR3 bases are TGTGCCAGCAGCCGTGCCGGGAGGGATCAAGAGACCCAGTACTTC. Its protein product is CASSRAGRDQETQYF. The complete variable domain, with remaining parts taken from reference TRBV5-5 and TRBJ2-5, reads DAGVTQSPTHLIKTRGQQVTLRCSPISGHKSVSWYQQVLGQGPQFIFQYYEKEERGRGNFPDRFSARQFPNYSSELNVNALLLGDSALYLCASSRAGRDQETQYFGPGTRLLVL.

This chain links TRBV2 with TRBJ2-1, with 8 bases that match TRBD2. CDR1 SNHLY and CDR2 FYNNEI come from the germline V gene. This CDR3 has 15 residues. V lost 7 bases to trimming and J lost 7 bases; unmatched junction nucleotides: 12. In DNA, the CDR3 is TGTGCCAGCATGGGCGGGACTAGTGTTAGGAATGAGCAGTTCTTC. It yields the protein CASMGGTSVRNEQFF.

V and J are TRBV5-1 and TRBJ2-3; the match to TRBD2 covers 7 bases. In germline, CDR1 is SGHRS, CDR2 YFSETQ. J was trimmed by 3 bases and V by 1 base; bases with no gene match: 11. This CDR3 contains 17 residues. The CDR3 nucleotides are TGCGCCAGCAGCTTGTTTTCAGGGAGGGGCTCAACAGATACGCAGTATTTT. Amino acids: CASSLFSGRGSTDTQYF.

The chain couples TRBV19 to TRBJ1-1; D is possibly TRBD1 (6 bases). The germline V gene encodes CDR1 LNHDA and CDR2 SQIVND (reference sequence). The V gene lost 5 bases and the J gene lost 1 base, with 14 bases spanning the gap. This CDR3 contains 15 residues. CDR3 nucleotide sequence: TGTGCCAGTAGTGACTTCTGGGGGGCGAACACTGAAGCTTTCTTT. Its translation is CASSDFWGANTEAFF.

CDR3 sequence reads: CASSPGGRSDTIYF. CDR3 nucleotide sequence: TGTGCCAGCTCACCGGGCGGGCGAAGCGACACCATATATTTT. V gene TRBV18 combines with J gene TRBJ1-3; no clear D gene. Trimming stripped 3 bases from V and 8 bases from J, with 14 bases between. Per the germline V gene, CDR1 is KGHSH and CDR2 is LQKENI. The CDR3 length is 14 residues. Full variable domain (remainder filled in from reference TRBV18 and TRBJ1-3): NAGVMQNPRHLVRRRGQEARLRCSPMKGHSHVYWYRQLPEEGLKFMVYLQKENIIDESGMPKERFSAEFPKEGPSILRIQQVVRGDSAAYFCASSPGGRSDTIYFGEGSWLTVV.

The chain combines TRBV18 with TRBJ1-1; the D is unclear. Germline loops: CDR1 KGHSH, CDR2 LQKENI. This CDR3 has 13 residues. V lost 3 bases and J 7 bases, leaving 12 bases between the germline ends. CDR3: CASSPVVEGEAFF. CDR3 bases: TGTGCCAGCTCACCCGTGGTGGAGGGTGAAGCTTTCTTT.

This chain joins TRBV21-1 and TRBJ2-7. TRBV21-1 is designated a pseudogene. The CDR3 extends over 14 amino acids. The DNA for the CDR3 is TGTGCCAGCAGCCTGCAAGGGTACCAATACGAGCAGTACTTC. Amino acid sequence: CASSLQGYQYEQYF.

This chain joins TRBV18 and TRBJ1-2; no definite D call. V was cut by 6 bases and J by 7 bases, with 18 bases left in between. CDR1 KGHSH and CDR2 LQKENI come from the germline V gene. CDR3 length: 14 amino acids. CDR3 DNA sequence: TGTGCCAGCTCGACACCGAGGGTAGTCTCTGGCTACACCTTC. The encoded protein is CASSTPRVVSGYTF.

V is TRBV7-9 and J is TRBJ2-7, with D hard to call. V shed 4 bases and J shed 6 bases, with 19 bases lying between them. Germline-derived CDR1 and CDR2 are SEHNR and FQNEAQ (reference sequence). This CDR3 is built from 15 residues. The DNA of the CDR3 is TGTGCCAGCAGCTCGAACGTTTACAGTGGTCCCGAGCAGTACTTC. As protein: CASSSNVYSGPEQYF.

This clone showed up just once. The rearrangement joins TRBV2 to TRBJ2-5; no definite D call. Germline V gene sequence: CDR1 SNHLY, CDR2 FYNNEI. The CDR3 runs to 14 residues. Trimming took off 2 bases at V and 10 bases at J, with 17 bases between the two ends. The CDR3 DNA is TGTGCCAGCAGTGAACGGCCCCAAGACTTAGGCCAGTACTTC. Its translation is CASSERPQDLGQYF.

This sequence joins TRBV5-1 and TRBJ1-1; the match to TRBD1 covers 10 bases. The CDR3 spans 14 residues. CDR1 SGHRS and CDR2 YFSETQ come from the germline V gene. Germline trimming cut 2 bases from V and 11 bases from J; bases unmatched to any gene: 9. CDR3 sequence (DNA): TGCGCCAGCAGCTTAAGGACAGGGGGAAACAGGGCTTTCTTT. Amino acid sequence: CASSLRTGGNRAFF.

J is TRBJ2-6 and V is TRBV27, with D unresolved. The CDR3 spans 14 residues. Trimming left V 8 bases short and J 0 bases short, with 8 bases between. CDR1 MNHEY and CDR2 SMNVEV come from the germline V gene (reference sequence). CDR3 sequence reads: CASALVSGANVLTF. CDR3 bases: TGTGCCAGCGCCTTGGTCTCTGGGGCCAACGTCCTGACTTTC. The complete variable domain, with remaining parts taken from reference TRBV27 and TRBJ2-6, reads EAQVTQNPRYLITVTGKKLTVTCSQNMNHEYMSWYRQDPGLGLRQIYYSMNVEVTDKGDVPEGYKVSRKEKRNFPLILESPSPNQTSLYFCASALVSGANVLTFGAGSRLTVL.

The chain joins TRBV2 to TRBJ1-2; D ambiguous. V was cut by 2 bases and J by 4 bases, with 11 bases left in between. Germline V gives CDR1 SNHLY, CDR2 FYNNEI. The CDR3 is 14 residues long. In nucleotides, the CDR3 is TGTGCCAGCAGTGAACTGGTCAGTTCCTATGGCTACACCTTC. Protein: CASSELVSSYGYTF.

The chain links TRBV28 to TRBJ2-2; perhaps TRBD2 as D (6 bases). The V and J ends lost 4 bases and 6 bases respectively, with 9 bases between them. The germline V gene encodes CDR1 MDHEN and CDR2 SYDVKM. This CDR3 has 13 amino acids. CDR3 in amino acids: CASSSLAAGELFF. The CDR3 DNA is TGTGCCAGCAGTTCGTTAGCGGCCGGGGAGCTGTTTTTT.

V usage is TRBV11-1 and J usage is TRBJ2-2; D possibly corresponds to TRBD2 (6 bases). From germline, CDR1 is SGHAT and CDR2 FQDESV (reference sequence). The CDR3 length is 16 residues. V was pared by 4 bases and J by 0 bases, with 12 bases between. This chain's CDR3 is CASSSGGNPNTGELFF. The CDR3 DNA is TGTGCCAGCAGCTCCGGAGGGAACCCGAACACCGGGGAGCTGTTTTTT.

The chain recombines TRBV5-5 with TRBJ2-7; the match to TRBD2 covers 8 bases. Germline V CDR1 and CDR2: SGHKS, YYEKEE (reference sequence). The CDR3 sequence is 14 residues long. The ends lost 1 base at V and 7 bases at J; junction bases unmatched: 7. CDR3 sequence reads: CASSLLAGGGEQYF. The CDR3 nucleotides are TGTGCCAGCAGCTTGCTGGCGGGAGGTGGGGAGCAGTACTTC.

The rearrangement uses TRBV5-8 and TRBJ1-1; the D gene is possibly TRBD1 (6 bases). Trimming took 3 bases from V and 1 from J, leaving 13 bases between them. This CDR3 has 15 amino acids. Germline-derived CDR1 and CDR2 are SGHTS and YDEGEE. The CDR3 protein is CASSSTRTANTEAFF. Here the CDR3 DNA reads TGTGCCAGCAGCTCAACTCGGACAGCGAACACTGAAGCTTTCTTT.

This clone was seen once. The CDR3 DNA reads TGTGCCAGCAGCCAACTGACAGGAGCCTACGAGCAGTACTTC. Translated, it gives CASSQLTGAYEQYF. The chain couples TRBV14 to TRBJ2-7, with D possibly TRBD1 on 6 matching bases. The CDR3 extends over 14 amino acids. CDR1 is SGHDN, CDR2 FVKESK, per germline. Between the trimmed V and J ends, which lost 2 bases and 2 bases, there was a span of 10 bases.

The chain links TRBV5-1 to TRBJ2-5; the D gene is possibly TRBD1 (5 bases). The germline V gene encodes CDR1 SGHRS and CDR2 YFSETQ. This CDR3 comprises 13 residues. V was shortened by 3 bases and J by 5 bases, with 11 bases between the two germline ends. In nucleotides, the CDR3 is TGCGCCAGCAGCTCCGGACACGAGGAGACCCAGTACTTC. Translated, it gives CASSSGHEETQYF.

The CDR3 DNA follows: TGTGCCAGCAGTCGGACAGGGGAGGCCCAGTACTTC. Protein: CASSRTGEAQYF. The chain couples TRBV6-1 to TRBJ2-5, with 9 nucleotides matching TRBD1. The CDR3 consists of 12 residues. Germline-derived CDR1 and CDR2 are MNHNS and SASEGT. The V gene end was trimmed by 5 bases and the J gene end by 9 bases; junction bases not matched to a gene: 4.

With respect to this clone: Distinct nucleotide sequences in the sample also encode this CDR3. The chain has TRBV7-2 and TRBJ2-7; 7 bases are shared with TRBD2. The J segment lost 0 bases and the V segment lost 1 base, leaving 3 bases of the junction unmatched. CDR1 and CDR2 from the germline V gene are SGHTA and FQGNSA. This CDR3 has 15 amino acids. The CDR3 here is CASSLEGGSSYEQYF. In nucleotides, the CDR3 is TGTGCCAGCAGCTTAGAAGGCGGGAGCTCCTACGAGCAGTACTTC.

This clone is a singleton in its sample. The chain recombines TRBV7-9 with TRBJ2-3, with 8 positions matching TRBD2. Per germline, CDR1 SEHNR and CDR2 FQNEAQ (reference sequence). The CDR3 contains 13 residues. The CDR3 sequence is CGAGLGPTDTQYF. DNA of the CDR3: TGTGGTGCGGGACTAGGGCCAACGGATACGCAGTATTTT.

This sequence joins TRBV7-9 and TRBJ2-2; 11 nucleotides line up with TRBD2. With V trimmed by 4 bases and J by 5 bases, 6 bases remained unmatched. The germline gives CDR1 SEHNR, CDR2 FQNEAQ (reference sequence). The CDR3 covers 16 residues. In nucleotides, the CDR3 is TGTGCCAGCAGCTCTAGACTAGCGGGACTAACCGGGGAGCTGTTTTTT. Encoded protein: CASSSRLAGLTGELFF.

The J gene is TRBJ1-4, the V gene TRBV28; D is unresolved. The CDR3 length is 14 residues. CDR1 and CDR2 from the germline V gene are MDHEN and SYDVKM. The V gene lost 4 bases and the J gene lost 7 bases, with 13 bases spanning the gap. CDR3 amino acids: CASSSPMGIEKLFF. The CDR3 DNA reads TGTGCCAGCAGTTCCCCAATGGGGATTGAAAAACTGTTTTTT. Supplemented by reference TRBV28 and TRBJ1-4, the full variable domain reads DVKVTQSSRYLVKRTGEKVFLECVQDMDHENMFWYRQDPGLGLRLIYFSYDVKMKEKGDIPEGYSVSREKKERFSLILESASTNQTSMYLCASSSPMGIEKLFFGSGTQLSVL.

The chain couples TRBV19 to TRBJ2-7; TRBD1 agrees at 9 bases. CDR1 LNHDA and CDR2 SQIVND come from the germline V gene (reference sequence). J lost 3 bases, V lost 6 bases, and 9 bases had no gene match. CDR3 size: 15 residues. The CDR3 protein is CASSTTDRGDYEQYF. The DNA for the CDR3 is TGTGCCAGTAGCACCACGGACAGGGGAGACTACGAGCAGTACTTC.

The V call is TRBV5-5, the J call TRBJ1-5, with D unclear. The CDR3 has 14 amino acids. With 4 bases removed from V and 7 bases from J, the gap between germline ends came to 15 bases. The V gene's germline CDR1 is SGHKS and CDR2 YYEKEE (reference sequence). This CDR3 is CASSAFRGGQPQHF. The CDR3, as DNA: TGTGCCAGCAGCGCCTTCCGGGGAGGGCAGCCCCAGCATTTT.

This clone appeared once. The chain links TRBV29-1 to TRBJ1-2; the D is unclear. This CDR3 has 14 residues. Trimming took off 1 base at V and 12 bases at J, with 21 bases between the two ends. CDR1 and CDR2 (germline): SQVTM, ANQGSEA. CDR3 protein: CSVEAGLKTSPHTF. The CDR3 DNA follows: TGCAGCGTTGAAGCCGGCCTGAAAACATCTCCCCACACCTTC. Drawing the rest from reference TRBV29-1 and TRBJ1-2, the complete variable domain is SAVISQKPSRDICQRGTSLTIQCQVDSQVTMMFWYRQQPGQSLTLIATANQGSEATYESGFVIDKFPISRPNLTFSTLTVSNMSPEDSSIYLCSVEAGLKTSPHTFGSGTRLTVV.

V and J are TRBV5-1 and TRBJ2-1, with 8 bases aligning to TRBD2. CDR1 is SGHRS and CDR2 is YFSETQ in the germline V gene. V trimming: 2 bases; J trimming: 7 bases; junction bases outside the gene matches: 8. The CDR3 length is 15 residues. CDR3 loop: CASSLERVAGNEQFF. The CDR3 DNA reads TGCGCCAGCAGCTTAGAAAGGGTAGCGGGAAATGAGCAGTTCTTC.

The DNA for the CDR3 is TGCGCCAGCAGCTTGAGGCCCCAGGGGAGCACAGATACGCAGTATTTT. Its translation is CASSLRPQGSTDTQYF. The V call is TRBV5-1, the J call TRBJ2-3; TRBD1 might be the D (6 bases). V gave up 1 base and J gave up 0 bases, with 12 bases separating them. Germline V lookup: CDR1 SGHRS, CDR2 YFSETQ. The length of the CDR3 is 16 residues.

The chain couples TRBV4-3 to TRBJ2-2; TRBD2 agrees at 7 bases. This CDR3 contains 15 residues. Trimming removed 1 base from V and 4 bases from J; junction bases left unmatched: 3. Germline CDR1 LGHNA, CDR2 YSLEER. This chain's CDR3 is CASSQGTRTTGELFF. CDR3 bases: TGCGCCAGCAGCCAAGGGACTAGGACCACCGGGGAGCTGTTTTTT.

The CDR3 nucleotides are TGTGCCAGTAGTCCCACTTGGGCCGCATCGGAGGGCTACACCTTC. Protein product: CASSPTWAASEGYTF. The V and J genes are TRBV19 and TRBJ1-2; D is unclear. Germline values: CDR1 LNHDA, CDR2 SQIVND (reference sequence). V was shortened by 5 bases and J by 8 bases, with 21 bases between the two germline ends. The CDR3 has 15 amino acids.

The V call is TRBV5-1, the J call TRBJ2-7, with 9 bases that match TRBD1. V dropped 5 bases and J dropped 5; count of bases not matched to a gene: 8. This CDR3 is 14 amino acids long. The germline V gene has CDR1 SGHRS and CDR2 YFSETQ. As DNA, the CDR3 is TGCGCCAGCAGAAAACTACAGGGGGCTAACGAGCAGTACTTC. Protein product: CASRKLQGANEQYF.